The 21 T cell receptor beta chains below come from one sample, sequenced in a study of T cells in Graves' hyperthyroidism and ophthalmopathy. Amplification of TCR beta CDR3 regions used RNA as the template. The HTBI primer set was used in a first-round RT-PCR of the TCR CDR3. TCRdb re-called the multiplex PCR reads through MiXCR, storing one row per CDR3 protein. The table shows 550,000 to 650,000 distinct CDR3 sequences, with approximately 14% occurring only once. The specimen sequenced was blood. All receptors derive from a young woman with Graves' hyperthyroidism that later progressed to Graves' ophthalmopathy.

This clonotype was observed many times. The chain carries TRBV24-1 and TRBJ1-1, with D perhaps matching TRBD1 (6 bases). The CDR3 length is 13 residues. V was shortened by 3 bases and J by 9 bases, with 13 bases between the two germline ends. Germline V gives CDR1 KGHDR, CDR2 SFDVKD. The DNA of the CDR3 is TGTGCCACCAGTGATCCAACAGGGAGTCAAGCTTTCTTT. Residues: CATSDPTGSQAFF.

The table lists this clonotype with many counts. The chain has TRBV7-2 and TRBJ2-5; D remains ambiguous. Trimming stripped 1 base from V and 7 bases from J, with 7 bases between. Germline CDR1 SGHTA, CDR2 FQGNSA. The CDR3 sequence is 12 residues long. CDR3: CASSLGSVTQYF. For the CDR3, the DNA is TGTGCCAGCAGCTTAGGGTCGGTGACCCAGTACTTC.

This clonotype was recorded at least ten times. This rearrangement joins TRBV24-1 to TRBJ2-7, with 8 nucleotides matching TRBD2. The CDR3 is 15 amino acids. With V trimmed by 10 bases and J by 0 bases, 10 bases remained unmatched. Per the germline V gene, CDR1 is KGHDR and CDR2 is SFDVKD. CDR3 protein: CATESGSTDSYEQYF. The CDR3 DNA follows: TGTGCCACAGAAAGCGGGAGCACCGACTCCTACGAGCAGTACTTC.

V and J are TRBV10-3 and TRBJ2-3; 11 bases are a match to TRBD2. Germline loops: CDR1 ENHRY, CDR2 SYGVKD. V lost 11 bases, J lost 2 bases, and 12 bases stayed unmatched. The CDR3 is 16 amino acids. The CDR3 spells CALRPASGGHTDTQYF. CDR3 nucleotides: TGTGCCCTCCGCCCGGCTAGCGGGGGGCACACAGATACGCAGTATTTT.

This clonotype was detected many times. The V call is TRBV10-3, the J call TRBJ2-2; 9 bases match TRBD2. Germline V lookup: CDR1 ENHRY, CDR2 SYGVKD. The CDR3 consists of 14 residues. V shed 10 bases, J shed 5 bases, and the junction held 8 bases outside the gene matches. In DNA form, the CDR3 reads TGTGCCACCACGACTAGCGGCCAAACCGGGGAGCTGTTTTTT. It translates to CATTTSGQTGELFF.

This clonotype was detected ten times or more. V and J are TRBV11-2 and TRBJ2-7; 10 bases fit TRBD1. The length of the CDR3 is 15 residues. V shed 0 bases and J 7 bases; nucleotides not matched to a gene: 6. Germline CDR1 SGHAT, CDR2 FQNNGV. CDR3 in DNA: TGTGCCAGCAGCTTAGATTGGACAGGGGGAGGGGAGCAGTACTTC. This codes for CASSLDWTGGGEQYF.

The sample holds one count of this clonotype. The V and J genes are TRBV12-3 or TRBV12-4 and TRBJ1-2; weak D call: TRBD1 (5 bases). The CDR3 spans 14 residues. Trimming took off 6 bases at V and 5 bases at J, with 16 bases between the two ends. Written as DNA, the CDR3 is TGTGCCAGCAGCCGACTCCAGGGTCTATATGGCTACACCTTC. This encodes CASSRLQGLYGYTF.

This clonotype has at least ten counts. This chain connects TRBV20-1 to TRBJ1-6; D ambiguous. The germline CDR1 and CDR2 sequences are DFQATT and SNEGSKA (reference sequence). With 2 bases removed from V and 11 bases from J, the gap between germline ends came to 10 bases. The CDR3 has 12 amino acids. CDR3 DNA sequence: TGCAGTGCTAGACAGGACGGAGCACCCCTCCACTTT. Its protein product is CSARQDGAPLHF.

The J gene is TRBJ2-1, the V gene TRBV3-1; TRBD2 aligns across 12 bases. The CDR3 loop spans 15 amino acids. Germline values: CDR1 LGHDT, CDR2 YNNKEL (reference sequence). V trimming: 6 bases; J trimming: 7 bases; junction bases outside the gene matches: 7. The CDR3 protein is CASSPTSGRSNEQFF. For the CDR3, the DNA is TGTGCCAGCAGTCCGACTAGCGGGAGATCTAATGAGCAGTTCTTC.

This chain joins TRBV11-2 and TRBJ1-1; D might be TRBD1 (6 bases). This CDR3 spans 15 amino acids. V lost 3 bases and J 5 bases, leaving 16 bases between the germline ends. Germline CDR1 is SGHAT and CDR2 is FQNNGV. For the CDR3, the DNA is TGTGCCAGCAGCTTTCTCACAGGGAGGGGGACTGAAGCTTTCTTT. Its translation is CASSFLTGRGTEAFF.

Many counts were recorded for this clonotype. The chain combines TRBV12-3 or TRBV12-4 with TRBJ2-7; D remains unclear. Trimming removed 6 bases from V and 2 bases from J, with 11 bases in between. CDR3 size: 13 residues. The CDR3 nucleotides read TGTGCCAGCAGGGCGACTGGTACCTACGAGCAGTACTTC. Residues: CASRATGTYEQYF.

At least ten counts were recorded for this clonotype. The chain is built from TRBV28 and TRBJ1-5; no firm D call. Trimming cost V 6 bases and J 2 bases, with 5 bases left between them. Germline V lookup: CDR1 MDHEN, CDR2 SYDVKM. CDR3 length: 12 amino acids. The DNA of the CDR3 is TGTGCCAGCAGCTCCGGCAATCAGCCCCAGCATTTT. Protein product: CASSSGNQPQHF.

This clonotype was seen many times. CDR3 loop: CASSRGNGYGYTF. The DNA of the CDR3 is TGTGCCAGCAGTAGAGGGAACGGGTATGGCTACACCTTC. This chain joins TRBV6-4 and TRBJ1-2; no clear D gene. V was shortened by 5 bases and J by 5 bases, with 12 bases between the two germline ends. The CDR3 has 13 residues. Germline V gene sequence: CDR1 MRHNA, CDR2 SNTAGT.

Only a few counts were recorded for this clonotype. A read error may explain this, as a much larger clone is one base away. The chain joins TRBV11-1 to TRBJ2-5, with D perhaps matching TRBD1 (5 bases). CDR1 SGHAT and CDR2 FQDESV come from the germline V gene (reference sequence). The CDR3 has 15 residues. Here the CDR3 DNA reads TGTGCCGGCAGCTTTTCCGACAGTAGGAAAGAGACCCAGTACTTC. Translation: CAGSFSDSRKETQYF.

At least ten counts were recorded for this clonotype. The J gene is TRBJ2-6, the V gene TRBV11-2; no firm D call. Germline V lookup: CDR1 SGHAT, CDR2 FQNNGV. V dropped 6 bases and J dropped 4 bases, with 13 bases sitting between them. CDR3 length: 15 residues. Here the CDR3 DNA reads TGTGCCAGCAGTCCATTCTTCTCGGGGGCCAACGTCCTGACTTTC. It translates to CASSPFFSGANVLTF.

V usage is TRBV30 and J usage is TRBJ1-5, with TRBD1 matching 10 bases. In germline, CDR1 is GTSNPN, CDR2 SVGIG (reference sequence). The CDR3 sequence is 17 residues long. V shed 1 base and J 1 base; nucleotides not matched to a gene: 7. The CDR3 nucleotides read TGTGCCTGGAGTGCGCCGGACAGGGGGGCGAGCAATCAGCCCCAGCATTTT. Its protein is CAWSAPDRGASNQPQHF.

This clonotype occurred many times. The rearrangement uses TRBV2 and TRBJ1-2, with D uncertain. Germline V gene lookup returns CDR1 SNHLY and CDR2 FYNNEI. V was pared by 4 bases and J by 3 bases, with 6 bases between. The CDR3 runs 12 residues. The chain's CDR3 is CASSVVDYGYTF. CDR3 bases: TGTGCCAGCAGTGTGGTCGACTATGGCTACACCTTC. Full variable domain (remainder filled in from reference TRBV2 and TRBJ1-2): EPEVTQTPSHQVTQMGQEVILRCVPISNHLYFYWYRQILGQKVEFLVSFYNNEISEKSEIFDDQFSVERPDGSNFTLKIRSTKLEDSAMYFCASSVVDYGYTFGSGTRLTVV.

The chain employs TRBV12-3 or TRBV12-4 and TRBJ2-3; D remains unclear. The tail of the sequence fits TRBJ1-5 better, so the J call may be wrong. This CDR3 contains 15 residues. CDR3 region: CASSPYERDENTQHF. The CDR3 region has the DNA TGTGCCAGCAGCCCCTATGAGCGAGATGAGAATACGCAGCATTTT.

This clonotype was counted ten times or more. The CDR3 coding sequence is TGTGCCAGCAGTAGAGTGGGACAGGGATCCTATGGCTACACCTTC. It encodes CASSRVGQGSYGYTF. The chain employs TRBV6-1 and TRBJ1-2, with 9 bases fitting TRBD1. After removal of 5 bases from V and 4 bases from J, the junction contained 8 bases not matched to a gene. The CDR3 consists of 15 residues. The germline V gene encodes CDR1 MNHNS and CDR2 SASEGT.

This clonotype has at least ten counts. The V gene is TRBV30, the J gene TRBJ2-5; 9 nucleotides line up with TRBD1. Trimming took 3 bases from V and 2 from J; bases not matched to a gene: 1. The CDR3 runs 13 residues. CDR1 is GTSNPN, CDR2 SVGIG, per germline (reference sequence). CDR3 sequence reads: CAWRGQGQETQYF. CDR3 nucleotides: TGTGCCTGGAGGGGACAGGGACAAGAGACCCAGTACTTC.

CDR3: CASSHTLDQPQHF. The CDR3 DNA is TGCGCCAGCAGCCACACACTTGATCAGCCCCAGCATTTT. The chain employs TRBV4-3 and TRBJ1-5; D unclear. CDR3 length: 13 residues. From germline, CDR1 is LGHNA and CDR2 YSLEER. The V end lost 3 bases, the J end lost 5 bases, and 8 bases lay between the germline ends.